This TCR beta chain was observed in a study of T-cell reconstitution after alpha-beta-depleted transplantation in children. Overall study results and limits: Reportedly, only several hundred clones from non-depleted graft cells drove alpha-beta T-cell counts at about two months. Day-60 TCRbeta diversity that was high in some patients was derived from surviving recipient T cells and thymic progenitors.

Molecular barcoding with unique molecular identifiers was used for the TCRbeta library. One entry per CDR3 protein results from TCRdb running MiXCR on the PCR reads. The table records fewer than 550,000 distinct CDR3 sequences, 8% to 11% of them present only once. The CDR3 length is 17 residues. Germline V gives CDR1 WNHNN, CDR2 SYGVQD (reference sequence). Concerning this clonotype itself: No antigen is known for it. A read error is possible here, since a much larger clone lies one base away.

Source: PBMCs, taken before TCRalphabeta/CD19-depleted stem cell transplant. The chain uses TRBV10-1 and TRBJ2-7; TRBD1 matches at 8 bases. The source is a child aged 2 to 15 with inherited bone marrow failure, due to receive a stem cell transplant. The CDR3 protein is CASIESVGRGHPDEQYF. The CDR3 region has the DNA TGCGCCAGCATTGAGTCCGTGGGCAGGGGGCATCCCGACGAGCAGTACTTC.